A single sample gave rise to the 25 T cell receptor beta chains below, sequenced in a study of T cell repertoires in cytomegalovirus infection. TCRdb processed the reads anew with MiXCR; each CDR3 protein has one entry. The sample has around 100,000 distinct CDR3 sequences; around 30% are singletons. No antigen is known for these receptors. Sequences were derived from CD8+ T cells from cultured PBMCs, sampled from culture after CMV antigen stimulation. All receptors derive from a human donor in good health (CMV status not recorded). Some clones in this sample may be carry-over from other donors' samples.

Only a few counts were recorded for this clonotype. The chain combines TRBV7-9 with TRBJ2-4; D perhaps matches TRBD2 (5 bases). The CDR3 covers 19 residues. Germline loops: CDR1 SEHNR, CDR2 FQNEAQ (reference sequence). Trimming removed 0 bases from V and 0 bases from J, with 18 bases in between. The CDR3 sequence: CASSLARLSQRGAKNIQYF. DNA for the CDR3: TGTGCCAGCAGCTTAGCGAGACTATCCCAACGAGGAGCCAAAAACATTCAGTACTTC.

The rearrangement uses TRBV4-3 and TRBJ1-2; D call uncertain. This CDR3 spans 12 amino acids. Germline assignment: CDR1 LGHNA and CDR2 YSLEER. The germline V and J ends were trimmed by 5 bases and 2 bases, with 6 bases remaining between them. The CDR3 region has the DNA TGCGCCAGCAGCGGGCCGAACTATGGCTACACCTTC. Protein product: CASSGPNYGYTF.

This sequence joins TRBV7-9 and TRBJ2-7; D is perhaps TRBD2 (5 bases). The germline CDR1 and CDR2 sequences are SEHNR and FQNEAQ (reference sequence). With 1 base removed from V and 3 bases from J, the gap between germline ends came to 10 bases. The CDR3 length is 14 residues. DNA of the CDR3: TGTGCCAGCAGCTTAGGGGGAGAAAACTACGAGCAGTACTTC. Translated: CASSLGGENYEQYF.

As DNA, the CDR3 is TGTGCCAGCAGCCATTATTTTATGGGGGAGCCCTACAATGAGCAGTTCTTC. Encoded protein: CASSHYFMGEPYNEQFF. V is TRBV6-8 and J is TRBJ2-1; D is possibly TRBD1 or TRBD2 (5 bases each). This CDR3 spans 17 amino acids. V was pared by 6 bases and J by 2 bases, with 20 bases between. The germline V gene has CDR1 MNHGY and CDR2 SAAAGT.

The rearrangement links TRBV19 to TRBJ2-1; 7 bases map to TRBD1. This CDR3 comprises 14 residues. Germline V gene data show CDR1 as LNHDA and CDR2 as SQIVND (reference sequence). After removal of 10 bases from V and 2 bases from J, the junction contained 8 bases not matched to a gene. CDR3 region: CATATGNTYNEQFF. The DNA for the CDR3 is TGTGCCACCGCGACAGGGAACACCTACAATGAGCAGTTCTTC.

This clonotype was seen at least ten times. The chain links TRBV7-2 to TRBJ1-1; weak D call: TRBD1 (5 bases). This CDR3 comprises 15 residues. Looked up from germline, CDR1 is SGHTA and CDR2 is FQGNSA. V was cut by 4 bases and J by 1 base, with 13 bases left in between. CDR3 loop: CASSSWTPPNTEAFF. CDR3 bases: TGTGCCAGCAGCTCCTGGACACCGCCGAACACTGAAGCTTTCTTT.

The gene calls are TRBV3-1 and TRBJ1-2, with D possibly TRBD1 on 6 matching bases. V was clipped by 1 base and J by 1 base, with 13 bases between them. Germline CDR1 reads LGHDT; CDR2 reads YNNKEL (reference sequence). This CDR3 is 16 amino acids long. CDR3 loop: CASSQGTAPINYGYTF. CDR3 sequence (DNA): TGTGCCAGCAGCCAAGGGACAGCACCCATTAACTATGGCTACACCTTC.

V usage is TRBV28 and J usage is TRBJ1-1; TRBD1 might be the D (6 bases). The length of the CDR3 is 13 residues. Germline CDR1 reads MDHEN; CDR2 reads SYDVKM. V was shortened by 6 bases and J by 6 bases, with 14 bases between the two germline ends. CDR3 nucleotide sequence: TGTGCCAGCAGAGAACAGGGTACAGCTGAAGCTTTCTTT. It yields the protein CASREQGTAEAFF.

This clonotype has just a few counts. The J gene is TRBJ1-1, the V gene TRBV4-2, with unresolved D. Germline-derived CDR1 and CDR2 are LGHNA and YNFKEQ. The CDR3 spans 16 residues. The ends were cut back, 0 bases at V and 3 bases at J, with 14 bases in the middle. The CDR3 region is CASSQDHGGRDTEAFF. CDR3 DNA sequence: TGTGCCAGCAGCCAAGATCATGGCGGGAGGGACACTGAAGCTTTCTTT.

The J gene is TRBJ2-3, the V gene TRBV6-4, with D tentatively TRBD2 (5 bases). V lost 3 bases to trimming and J lost 2 bases, with 6 bases between them. This CDR3 region has 13 residues. Germline V gene data show CDR1 as MRHNA and CDR2 as SNTAGT. The CDR3 bases are TGTGCCAGCAGTGAGGAGGTCACAGATACGCAGTATTTT. Protein: CASSEEVTDTQYF.

This chain connects TRBV7-6 to TRBJ2-7, with a tentative D call TRBD2 (7 bases). Trimming removed 1 base at V and 2 bases at J, with 12 bases between. The CDR3 loop spans 15 amino acids. Germline CDR1 and CDR2: SGHVS and FNYEAQ. This CDR3 is CASSLGTGGPYEQYF. For the CDR3, the DNA is TGTGCCAGCAGCTTAGGCACCGGGGGGCCCTACGAGCAGTACTTC.

The chain recombines TRBV20-1 with TRBJ1-2, with D hard to call. Germline loops: CDR1 DFQATT, CDR2 SNEGSKA (reference sequence). The CDR3 extends over 13 amino acids. Trimming removed 0 bases from V and 6 bases from J, with 11 bases in between. CDR3 in amino acids: CSARDLRVDGYTF. CDR3 nucleotide sequence: TGCAGTGCTAGAGATCTACGAGTGGATGGCTACACCTTC.

The CDR3 coding sequence is TGCGCCAGCAGCCAAGAGGTGGCAGTCTATGGCTACACCTTC. Translation gives CASSQEVAVYGYTF. The chain uses TRBV4-1 and TRBJ1-2; D remains unclear. Germline CDR1 and CDR2: MGHRA and YSYEKL. The CDR3 runs to 14 residues. Trimming took 0 bases from V and 4 from J, leaving 9 bases between them.

The sample holds a few counts of this clonotype. The chain links TRBV19 to TRBJ2-1; D not certain. Germline V CDR1 and CDR2: LNHDA, SQIVND (reference sequence). The CDR3 contains 11 residues. V was trimmed by 7 bases and J by 7 bases, leaving 8 bases between them. In DNA form, the CDR3 reads TGTGCCAGTACGTTGTATAATGAGCAGTTCTTC. Protein: CASTLYNEQFF.

The chain uses TRBV2 and TRBJ2-5; D gene uncertain. CDR3 length: 16 amino acids. Germline values: CDR1 SNHLY, CDR2 FYNNEI. V lost 6 bases, J lost 2 bases, and 19 bases lay in between. CDR3 residues: CASRKDRIGVQETQYF. The CDR3 nucleotides are TGTGCCAGCAGAAAGGACCGCATAGGAGTACAAGAGACCCAGTACTTC.

With regard to this clonotype: A much larger clone lies one base from this, so it may be a read error. DNA of the CDR3: TGTGCCAGCAGGCGCAAGAACGGGGGCGCGAACTCCGGGGAGCTGTTTTTT. Encoded protein: CASRRKNGGANSGELFF. This rearrangement joins TRBV6-1 to TRBJ2-2; D could derive from TRBD1 or TRBD2 (6 bases each). CDR1 and CDR2 (germline): MNHNS, SASEGT. The CDR3 is 17 amino acids.

This chain connects TRBV20-1 to TRBJ1-5; D might be TRBD1 (5 bases). The CDR3 extends over 14 amino acids. Germline values: CDR1 DFQATT, CDR2 SNEGSKA (reference sequence). V lost 5 bases and J 3 bases, leaving 14 bases between the germline ends. The CDR3 loop is CSAFGAGPNQPQHF. The CDR3 nucleotides read TGCAGTGCTTTCGGGGCAGGGCCCAATCAGCCCCAGCATTTT.

The chain employs TRBV4-1 and TRBJ1-3; a possible D gene is TRBD1 (5 bases). The CDR3 covers 16 residues. Germline V CDR1 and CDR2: MGHRA, YSYEKL. The V gene lost 2 bases and the J gene lost 0 bases, with 11 bases spanning the gap. The CDR3: CASSQRQGDSGNTIYF. CDR3 nucleotides: TGCGCCAGCAGCCAAAGGCAGGGTGACTCTGGAAACACCATATATTTT.

The sample holds a few counts of this clonotype. The V gene is TRBV20-1, the J gene TRBJ2-7; 9 bases are shared with TRBD1. The germline CDR1 and CDR2 sequences are DFQATT and SNEGSKA (reference sequence). The CDR3 contains 15 residues. Trimming took 0 bases from V and 3 from J; bases not matched to a gene: 6. The CDR3 sequence: CSARDPDRGIYEQYF. CDR3 sequence (DNA): TGCAGTGCTAGAGATCCGGACAGGGGTATCTACGAGCAGTACTTC.

This clonotype was observed a handful of times. The J gene is TRBJ2-5, the V gene TRBV7-9; D perhaps matches TRBD1 (7 bases). The CDR3 totals 15 residues. V was cut by 5 bases and J by 7 bases, with 20 bases left in between. CDR1 is SEHNR and CDR2 is FQNEAQ in the germline V gene (reference sequence). CDR3 sequence: CASSPPRGALRTQYF. DNA for the CDR3: TGTGCCAGCAGCCCCCCCAGGGGGGCCTTAAGGACCCAGTACTTC.

The chain combines TRBV12-3 or TRBV12-4 with TRBJ1-5; D remains ambiguous. V dropped 1 base and J dropped 6 bases, with 13 bases sitting between them. The CDR3 runs 15 residues. In DNA, the CDR3 is TGTGCCAGCAGTTTAGAGGGAGCGGGTAGTCAGCCCCAGCATTTT. This codes for CASSLEGAGSQPQHF.

The V call is TRBV4-2, the J call TRBJ1-6; D might be TRBD1 (5 bases). The germline CDR1 and CDR2 sequences are LGHNA and YNFKEQ. Trimming removed 0 bases from V and 8 bases from J, with 11 bases in between. The CDR3 runs to 15 residues. This CDR3 reads CASSQDSVGDSPLHF. CDR3 nucleotide sequence: TGTGCCAGCAGCCAAGATTCGGTGGGGGATTCACCCCTCCACTTT.

V gene TRBV7-9 combines with J gene TRBJ1-1, with D hard to call. The CDR3 length is 14 residues. Germline CDR1 reads SEHNR; CDR2 reads FQNEAQ (reference sequence). V lost 2 bases and J 0 bases, leaving 7 bases between the germline ends. The CDR3 loop is CASSLPSMNTEAFF. CDR3 DNA sequence: TGTGCCAGCAGCTTACCGAGTATGAACACTGAAGCTTTCTTT.

This clonotype was observed many times. The CDR3: CASSSDRGYEQYF. The CDR3 DNA sequence: TGTGCCAGCAGCTCGGACAGGGGTTACGAGCAGTACTTC. This chain links TRBV7-6 with TRBJ2-7; TRBD1 agrees at 9 bases. The V and J ends lost 4 bases and 4 bases, in that order; junction bases with no gene match: 2. This CDR3 spans 13 amino acids. CDR1 and CDR2 from the germline V gene are SGHVS and FNYEAQ.

This clonotype was seen a single time. Here the CDR3 reads CASSLKGLAGNEQYF. Written as DNA, the CDR3 is TGTGCCAGCAGTTTAAAGGGACTAGCGGGGAACGAGCAGTACTTC. The rearrangement uses TRBV27 and TRBJ2-7; 13 positions match TRBD2. V lost 2 bases and J lost 5; bases outside the gene matches: 3. Germline V CDR1 and CDR2: MNHEY, SMNVEV (reference sequence). The CDR3 covers 15 residues.